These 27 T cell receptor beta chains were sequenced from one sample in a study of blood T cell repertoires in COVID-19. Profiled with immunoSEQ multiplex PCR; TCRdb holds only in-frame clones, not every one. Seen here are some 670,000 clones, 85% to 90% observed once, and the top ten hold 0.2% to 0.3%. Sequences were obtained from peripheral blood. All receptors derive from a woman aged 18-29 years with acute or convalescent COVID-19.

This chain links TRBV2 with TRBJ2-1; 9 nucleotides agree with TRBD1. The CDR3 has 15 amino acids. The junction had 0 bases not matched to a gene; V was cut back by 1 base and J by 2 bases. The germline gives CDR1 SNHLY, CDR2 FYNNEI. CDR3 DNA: TGTGCCAGCAGTGAAGGACAGGGGGCCTACAATGAGCAGTTCTTC. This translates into CASSEGQGAYNEQFF.

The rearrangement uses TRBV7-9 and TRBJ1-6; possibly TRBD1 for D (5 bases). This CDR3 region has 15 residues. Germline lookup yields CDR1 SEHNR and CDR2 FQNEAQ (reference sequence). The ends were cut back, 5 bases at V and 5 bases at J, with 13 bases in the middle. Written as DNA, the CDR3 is TGTGCCAGCAGCCGGGACGGGAGGGATAATTCACCCCTCCACTTT. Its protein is CASSRDGRDNSPLHF.

This chain's CDR3 is CASSPTGGKAFF. The CDR3 DNA reads as TGTGCCAGCAGCCCGACAGGGGGCAAGGCTTTCTTT. The chain is built from TRBV11-3 and TRBJ1-1; the match to TRBD1 covers 10 bases. From germline, CDR1 is SGHNT and CDR2 YENEEA. V shed 5 bases, J shed 11 bases, and the junction held 5 bases outside the gene matches. This CDR3 contains 12 residues. The variable domain in full, completed from reference TRBV11-3 and TRBJ1-1, reads EAGVVQSPRYKIIEKKQPVAFWCNPISGHNTLYWYLQNLGQGPELLIRYENEEAVDDSQLPKDRFSAERLKGVDSTLKIQPAELGDSAVYLCASSPTGGKAFFGQGTRLTVV.

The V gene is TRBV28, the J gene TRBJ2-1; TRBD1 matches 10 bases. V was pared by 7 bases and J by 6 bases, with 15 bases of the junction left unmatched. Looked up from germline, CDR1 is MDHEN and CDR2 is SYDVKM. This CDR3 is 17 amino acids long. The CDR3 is CASISTRGTGATNEQFF. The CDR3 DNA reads TGTGCCAGCATATCCACTCGGGGGACAGGGGCTACCAATGAGCAGTTCTTC. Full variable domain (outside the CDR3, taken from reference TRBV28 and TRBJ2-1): DVKVTQSSRYLVKRTGEKVFLECVQDMDHENMFWYRQDPGLGLRLIYFSYDVKMKEKGDIPEGYSVSREKKERFSLILESASTNQTSMYLCASISTRGTGATNEQFFGPGTRLTVL.

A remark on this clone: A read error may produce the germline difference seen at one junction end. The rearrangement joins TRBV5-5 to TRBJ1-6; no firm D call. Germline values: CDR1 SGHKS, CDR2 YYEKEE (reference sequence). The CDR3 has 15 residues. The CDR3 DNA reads TGTGCCAGCGGCTTGTTGAGGTCCTATAATTCACCCCTCCACTTT. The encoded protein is CASGLLRSYNSPLHF. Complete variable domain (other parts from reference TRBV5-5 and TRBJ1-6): DAGVTQSPTHLIKTRGQQVTLRCSPISGHKSVSWYQQVLGQGPQFIFQYYEKEERGRGNFPDRFSARQFPNYSSELNVNALLLGDSALYLCASGLLRSYNSPLHFGNGTRLTVT.

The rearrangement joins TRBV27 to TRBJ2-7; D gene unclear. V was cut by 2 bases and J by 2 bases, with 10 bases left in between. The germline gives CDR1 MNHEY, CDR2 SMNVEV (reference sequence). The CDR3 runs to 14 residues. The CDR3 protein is CASSLRHSPYEQYF. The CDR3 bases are TGTGCCAGCAGTTTACGACACAGCCCCTACGAGCAGTACTTC.

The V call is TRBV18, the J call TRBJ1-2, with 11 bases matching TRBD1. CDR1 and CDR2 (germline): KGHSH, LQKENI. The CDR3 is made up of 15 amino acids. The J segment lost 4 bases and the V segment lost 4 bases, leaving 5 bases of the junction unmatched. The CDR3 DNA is TGTGCCAGCTCACGAACCGGGACAGGGGGCTATGGCTACACCTTC. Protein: CASSRTGTGGYGYTF. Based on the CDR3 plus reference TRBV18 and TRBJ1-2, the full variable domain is NAGVMQNPRHLVRRRGQEARLRCSPMKGHSHVYWYRQLPEEGLKFMVYLQKENIIDESGMPKERFSAEFPKEGPSILRIQQVVRGDSAAYFCASSRTGTGGYGYTFGSGTRLTVV.

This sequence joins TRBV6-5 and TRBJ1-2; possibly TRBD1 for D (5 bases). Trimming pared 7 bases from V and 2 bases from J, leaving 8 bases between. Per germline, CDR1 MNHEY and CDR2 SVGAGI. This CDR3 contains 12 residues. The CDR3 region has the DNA TGTGCCAGCACTCAGGGAAACTATGGCTACACCTTC. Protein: CASTQGNYGYTF.

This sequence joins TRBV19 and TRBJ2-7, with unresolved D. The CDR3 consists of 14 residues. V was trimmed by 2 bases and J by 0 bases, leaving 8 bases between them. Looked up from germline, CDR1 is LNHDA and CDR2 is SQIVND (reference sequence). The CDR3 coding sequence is TGTGCCAGTAGTATATCTGGCTCCTCCTACGAGCAGTACTTC. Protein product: CASSISGSSYEQYF.

The DNA for the CDR3 is TGCGCCAGCAGCCCTAGGTCCGGGACTAGCGGGGGGGCCTTCTACGAGCAGTACTTC. Translated, it gives CASSPRSGTSGGAFYEQYF. J is TRBJ2-7 and V is TRBV4-1, with 16 positions matching TRBD2. V shed 4 bases and J 3 bases; nucleotides not matched to a gene: 12. Germline assignment: CDR1 MGHRA and CDR2 YSYEKL. The CDR3 extends over 19 amino acids.

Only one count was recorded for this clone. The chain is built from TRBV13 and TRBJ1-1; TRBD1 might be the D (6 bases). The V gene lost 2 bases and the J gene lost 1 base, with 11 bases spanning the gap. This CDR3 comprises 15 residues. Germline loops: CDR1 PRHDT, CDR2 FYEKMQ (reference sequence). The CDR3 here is CASSLPFRGNTEAFF. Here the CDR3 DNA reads TGTGCCAGCAGCTTACCTTTCAGGGGGAACACTGAAGCTTTCTTT.

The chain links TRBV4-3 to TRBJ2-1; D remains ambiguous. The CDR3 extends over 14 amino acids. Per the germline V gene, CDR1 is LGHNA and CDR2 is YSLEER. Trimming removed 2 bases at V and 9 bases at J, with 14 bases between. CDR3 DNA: TGCGCCAGCAGCCAAATCGAGGCCCGAATTGAGCAGTTCTTC. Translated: CASSQIEARIEQFF.

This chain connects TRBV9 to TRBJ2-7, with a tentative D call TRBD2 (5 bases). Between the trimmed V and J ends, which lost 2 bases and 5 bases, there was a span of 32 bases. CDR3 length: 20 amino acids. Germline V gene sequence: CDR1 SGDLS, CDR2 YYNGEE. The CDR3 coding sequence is TGTGCCAGCAGCGTCCCTAGAAGGACGGGATTCGGAGAAGGTACTAACGAGCAGTACTTC. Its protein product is CASSVPRRTGFGEGTNEQYF.

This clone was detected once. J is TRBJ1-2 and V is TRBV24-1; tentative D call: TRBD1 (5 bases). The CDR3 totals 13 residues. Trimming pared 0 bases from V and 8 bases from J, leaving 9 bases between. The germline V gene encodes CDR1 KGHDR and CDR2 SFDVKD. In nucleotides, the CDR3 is TGTGCCACCAGTGATTTGTTGACAGACGGCTACACCTTC. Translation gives CATSDLLTDGYTF.

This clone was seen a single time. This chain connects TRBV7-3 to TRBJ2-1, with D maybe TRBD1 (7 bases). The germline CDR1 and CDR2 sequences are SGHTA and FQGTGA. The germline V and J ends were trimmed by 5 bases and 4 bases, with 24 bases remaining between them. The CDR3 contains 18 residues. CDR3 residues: CASSTMASEGAAYNEQFF. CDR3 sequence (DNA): TGTGCCAGCAGCACGATGGCTAGCGAGGGGGCGGCTTACAATGAGCAGTTCTTC.

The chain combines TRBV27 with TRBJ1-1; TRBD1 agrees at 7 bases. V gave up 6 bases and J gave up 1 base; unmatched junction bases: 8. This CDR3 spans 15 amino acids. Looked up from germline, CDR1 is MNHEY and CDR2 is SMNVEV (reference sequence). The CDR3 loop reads CASSGRDSGNTEAFF. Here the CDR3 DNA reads TGTGCCAGCAGCGGAAGGGACAGCGGGAACACTGAAGCTTTCTTT.

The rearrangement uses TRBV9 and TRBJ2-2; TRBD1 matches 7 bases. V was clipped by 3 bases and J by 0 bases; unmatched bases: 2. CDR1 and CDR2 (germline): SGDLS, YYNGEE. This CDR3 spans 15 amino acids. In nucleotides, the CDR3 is TGTGCCAGCAGCGCGGGACAGTCGAACACCGGGGAGCTGTTTTTT. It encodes CASSAGQSNTGELFF.

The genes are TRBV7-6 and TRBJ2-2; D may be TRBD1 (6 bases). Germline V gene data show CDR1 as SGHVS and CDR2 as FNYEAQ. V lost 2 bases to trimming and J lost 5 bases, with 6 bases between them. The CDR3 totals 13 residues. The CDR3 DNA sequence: TGTGCCAGCAGCTTAACAGGGACCGGGGAGCTGTTTTTT. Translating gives CASSLTGTGELFF. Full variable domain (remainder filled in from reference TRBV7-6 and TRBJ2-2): GAGVSQSPRYKVTKRGQDVALRCDPISGHVSLYWYRQALGQGPEFLTYFNYEAQQDKSGLPNDRFSAERPEGSISTLTIQRTEQRDSAMYRCASSLTGTGELFFGEGSRLTVL.

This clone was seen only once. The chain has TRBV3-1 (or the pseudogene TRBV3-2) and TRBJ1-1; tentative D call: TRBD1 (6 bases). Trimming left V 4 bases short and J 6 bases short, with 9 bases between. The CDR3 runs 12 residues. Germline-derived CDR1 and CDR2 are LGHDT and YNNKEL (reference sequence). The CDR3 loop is CASSPRGAEAFF. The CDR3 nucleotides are TGTGCCAGCAGCCCCAGGGGTGCTGAAGCTTTCTTT.

The CDR3, as DNA: TGTGCCAGCAGTTGGGGACAGCCCGTCGAAGCTTTCTTT. Translated: CASSWGQPVEAFF. The gene calls are TRBV2 and TRBJ1-1, with TRBD1 matching over 7 bases. V trimming: 5 bases; J trimming: 8 bases; junction bases outside the gene matches: 8. This CDR3 spans 13 amino acids. The germline V gene has CDR1 SNHLY and CDR2 FYNNEI.

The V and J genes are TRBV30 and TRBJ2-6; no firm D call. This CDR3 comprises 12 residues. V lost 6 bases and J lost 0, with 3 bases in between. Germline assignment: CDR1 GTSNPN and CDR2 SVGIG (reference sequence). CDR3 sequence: CACSSGANVLTF. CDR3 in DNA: TGTGCCTGCTCCTCTGGGGCCAACGTCCTGACTTTC.

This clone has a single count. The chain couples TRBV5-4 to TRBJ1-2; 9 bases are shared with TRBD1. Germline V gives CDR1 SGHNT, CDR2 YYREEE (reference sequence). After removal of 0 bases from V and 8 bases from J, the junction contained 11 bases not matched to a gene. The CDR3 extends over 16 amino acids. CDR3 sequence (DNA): TGTGCCAGCAGCTTGGCTCAGGGACAGGGTGGTTTAGGCTACACCTTC. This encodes CASSLAQGQGGLGYTF.

Here the CDR3 reads CASSFGDRASPLHF. The CDR3 DNA reads as TGTGCCAGCAGCTTTGGGGACAGGGCTTCACCCCTCCACTTT. J is TRBJ1-6 and V is TRBV5-8; 9 bases map to TRBD1. Germline V gene sequence: CDR1 SGHTS, CDR2 YDEGEE. The CDR3 has 14 amino acids. V dropped 2 bases and J dropped 9; count of bases not matched to a gene: 3.

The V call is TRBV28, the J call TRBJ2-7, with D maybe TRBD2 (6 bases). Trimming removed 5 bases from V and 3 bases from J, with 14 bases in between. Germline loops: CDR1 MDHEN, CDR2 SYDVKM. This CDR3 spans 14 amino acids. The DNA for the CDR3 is TGTGCCAGCAGTGCGACGGGGGATCTCTACGAGCAGTACTTC. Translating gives CASSATGDLYEQYF.

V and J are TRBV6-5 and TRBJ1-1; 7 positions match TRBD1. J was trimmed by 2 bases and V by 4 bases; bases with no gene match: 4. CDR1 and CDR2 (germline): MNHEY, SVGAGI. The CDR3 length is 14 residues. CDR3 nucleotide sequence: TGTGCCAGCAGTTCCGGGACAGTAAACACTGAAGCTTTCTTT. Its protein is CASSSGTVNTEAFF.

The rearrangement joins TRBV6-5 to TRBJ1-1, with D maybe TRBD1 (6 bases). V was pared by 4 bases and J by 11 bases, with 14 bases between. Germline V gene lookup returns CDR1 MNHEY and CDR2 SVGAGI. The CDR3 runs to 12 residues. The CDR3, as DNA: TGTGCCAGCAGTTTCATCAGGGGATCTGCTTTCTTT. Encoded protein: CASSFIRGSAFF.

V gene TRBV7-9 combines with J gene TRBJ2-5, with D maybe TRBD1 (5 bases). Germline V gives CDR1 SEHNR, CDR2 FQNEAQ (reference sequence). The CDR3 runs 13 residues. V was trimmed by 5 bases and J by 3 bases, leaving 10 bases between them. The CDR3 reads CASSPTAKETQYF. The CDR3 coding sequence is TGTGCCAGCAGCCCGACAGCGAAAGAGACCCAGTACTTC.